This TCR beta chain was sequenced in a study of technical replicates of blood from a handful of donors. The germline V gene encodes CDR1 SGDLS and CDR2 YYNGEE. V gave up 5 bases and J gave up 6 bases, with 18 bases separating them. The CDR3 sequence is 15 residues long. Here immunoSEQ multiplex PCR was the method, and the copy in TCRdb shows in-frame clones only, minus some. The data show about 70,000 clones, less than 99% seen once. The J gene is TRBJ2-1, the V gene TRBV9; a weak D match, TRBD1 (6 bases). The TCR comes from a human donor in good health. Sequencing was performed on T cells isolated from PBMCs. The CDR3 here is CASRSDIGGGNEQFF. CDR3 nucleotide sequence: TGTGCCAGCAGATCAGACATAGGGGGTGGCAATGAGCAGTTCTTC. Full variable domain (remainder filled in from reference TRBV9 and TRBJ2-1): DSGVTQTPKHLITATGQRVTLRCSPRSGDLSVYWYQQSLDQGLQFLIQYYNGEERAKGNILERFSAQQFPDLHSELNLSSLELGDSALYFCASRSDIGGGNEQFFGPGTRLTVL.